This is a list of T cell receptor beta chains from one sample in a study of CD8 T cells in Susac syndrome. TCRdb redid the calling of the immunoSEQ multiplex PCR reads with MiXCR, one entry per CDR3 protein. The sample carries approximately 180,000 distinct CDR3 sequences, around 95% recorded once. The sequenced material came from CD4+ T cells from PBMCs. All receptors derive from a human donor with multiple sclerosis. Each CDR3 is given with its conserved first and last residue. D genes are given only for firm matches. Some rows have no size entry. The others give once, few or many, or a class for an expanded clone.

abundance,j_gene,d_gene,v_gene,CDR3nt,CDR3aa
NA,TRBJ1-1,TRBD1,TRBV7-6,TGTGCCAGCAGCGAAGGACCGCAGGGGGGGGCTGAAGCTTTCTTT,CASSEGPQGGAEAFF
NA,TRBJ2-1,NA,TRBV18,TGTGCCAGCTCACCCGCCGGCAATGAGCAGTTCTTC,CASSPAGNEQFF
NA,TRBJ2-7,NA,TRBV20-1,TGCAGTGCTAGTTACGCCCGAGCCCACTACGAGCAGTACTTC,CSASYARAHYEQYF
NA,TRBJ2-7,NA,TRBV12-3/TRBV12-4,TGTGCCAGCAGTTTTTTGAGGACTGTCGACGAGCAGTACTTC,CASSFLRTVDEQYF
NA,TRBJ2-3,NA,TRBV6-5,TGTGCCAGCAGTTACTCAATCCCCGGGGACAGCACAGATACGCAGTATTTT,CASSYSIPGDSTDTQYF
NA,TRBJ1-1,NA,TRBV11-2,TGTGCCAGCAGCTCCATCCACTACTACACTGAAGCTTTCTTT,CASSSIHYYTEAFF
NA,TRBJ2-3,TRBD2,TRBV4-2,TGTGCCAGCAGCCAAGTAGGGGCTAGCGGTCCCACAGATACGCAGTATTTT,CASSQVGASGPTDTQYF
NA,TRBJ2-3,NA,TRBV6-2/TRBV6-3,TGTGCCAGCAGAACGTACGGGGGAAGCACAGATATGCAGTATTTT,CASRTYGGSTDMQYF
NA,TRBJ1-1,NA,TRBV7-9,TGTGCCAGCAGCACCCAGCGGGGGGCTGGGGCTGAAGCTTTCTTT,CASSTQRGAGAEAFF
NA,TRBJ2-7,NA,TRBV30,TGTGCCTGGCGCGGCAGGGGAACCTACGAGCAGTACTTC,CAWRGRGTYEQYF
NA,TRBJ1-5,NA,TRBV6-2/TRBV6-3,TGTGCCAGCGGATGGACAGTTGGTCAGCCCCAGCATTTT,CASGWTVGQPQHF
NA,TRBJ2-7,NA,TRBV2,TGTGCCAGCAATTTGGGAAACTCCTACGAGCAGTACTTC,CASNLGNSYEQYF
NA,TRBJ2-3,NA,TRBV28,TGTGCCAGCAGTCCCTCGGGATGGGATACGCAGTATTTT,CASSPSGWDTQYF
NA,TRBJ2-5,NA,TRBV10-3,TGTGCCATCAGTGGAGGGGAGGCCCAGTACTTC,CAISGGEAQYF
once,TRBJ2-7,NA,TRBV7-9,TGTGCCAGCAGCTTACCCGAGCAGGGGACCTACGAGCAGTACTTC,CASSLPEQGTYEQYF
once,TRBJ1-1,NA,TRBV28,TGTGCCAGCAGTTTAGTTCAGGGAAGCGGGAACACTGAAGCTTTCTTT,CASSLVQGSGNTEAFF
NA,TRBJ2-5,NA,TRBV30,TGTGCCTGGAGTGGTCTGGGGGCCTCACTCCAAGAGACCCAGTACTTC,CAWSGLGASLQETQYF
NA,TRBJ2-2,NA,TRBV12-3/TRBV12-4,TGTGCCAGCAGTTTAACCCAAGGCAGAAACACCGGGGAGCTGTTTTTT,CASSLTQGRNTGELFF
NA,TRBJ2-1,TRBD2,TRBV9,TGTGCCAGCGTTGGCGGGGGGGCCGGCAATGAGCAGTTCTTC,CASVGGGAGNEQFF
NA,TRBJ1-3,NA,TRBV4-2,TGTGCCAGCAGCCAAACCACGAGCTCTGGAAACACCATATATTTT,CASSQTTSSGNTIYF
few,TRBJ2-6,NA,TRBV6-5,TGTGCCAGCAGAAGAGGTAGTGGGGCCAACGTCCTGACTTTC,CASRRGSGANVLTF
once,TRBJ2-2,NA,TRBV5-6,TGTGCCAGCAGCGGGGACGGAGGAACCTCCGGGGAGCTGTTTTTT,CASSGDGGTSGELFF